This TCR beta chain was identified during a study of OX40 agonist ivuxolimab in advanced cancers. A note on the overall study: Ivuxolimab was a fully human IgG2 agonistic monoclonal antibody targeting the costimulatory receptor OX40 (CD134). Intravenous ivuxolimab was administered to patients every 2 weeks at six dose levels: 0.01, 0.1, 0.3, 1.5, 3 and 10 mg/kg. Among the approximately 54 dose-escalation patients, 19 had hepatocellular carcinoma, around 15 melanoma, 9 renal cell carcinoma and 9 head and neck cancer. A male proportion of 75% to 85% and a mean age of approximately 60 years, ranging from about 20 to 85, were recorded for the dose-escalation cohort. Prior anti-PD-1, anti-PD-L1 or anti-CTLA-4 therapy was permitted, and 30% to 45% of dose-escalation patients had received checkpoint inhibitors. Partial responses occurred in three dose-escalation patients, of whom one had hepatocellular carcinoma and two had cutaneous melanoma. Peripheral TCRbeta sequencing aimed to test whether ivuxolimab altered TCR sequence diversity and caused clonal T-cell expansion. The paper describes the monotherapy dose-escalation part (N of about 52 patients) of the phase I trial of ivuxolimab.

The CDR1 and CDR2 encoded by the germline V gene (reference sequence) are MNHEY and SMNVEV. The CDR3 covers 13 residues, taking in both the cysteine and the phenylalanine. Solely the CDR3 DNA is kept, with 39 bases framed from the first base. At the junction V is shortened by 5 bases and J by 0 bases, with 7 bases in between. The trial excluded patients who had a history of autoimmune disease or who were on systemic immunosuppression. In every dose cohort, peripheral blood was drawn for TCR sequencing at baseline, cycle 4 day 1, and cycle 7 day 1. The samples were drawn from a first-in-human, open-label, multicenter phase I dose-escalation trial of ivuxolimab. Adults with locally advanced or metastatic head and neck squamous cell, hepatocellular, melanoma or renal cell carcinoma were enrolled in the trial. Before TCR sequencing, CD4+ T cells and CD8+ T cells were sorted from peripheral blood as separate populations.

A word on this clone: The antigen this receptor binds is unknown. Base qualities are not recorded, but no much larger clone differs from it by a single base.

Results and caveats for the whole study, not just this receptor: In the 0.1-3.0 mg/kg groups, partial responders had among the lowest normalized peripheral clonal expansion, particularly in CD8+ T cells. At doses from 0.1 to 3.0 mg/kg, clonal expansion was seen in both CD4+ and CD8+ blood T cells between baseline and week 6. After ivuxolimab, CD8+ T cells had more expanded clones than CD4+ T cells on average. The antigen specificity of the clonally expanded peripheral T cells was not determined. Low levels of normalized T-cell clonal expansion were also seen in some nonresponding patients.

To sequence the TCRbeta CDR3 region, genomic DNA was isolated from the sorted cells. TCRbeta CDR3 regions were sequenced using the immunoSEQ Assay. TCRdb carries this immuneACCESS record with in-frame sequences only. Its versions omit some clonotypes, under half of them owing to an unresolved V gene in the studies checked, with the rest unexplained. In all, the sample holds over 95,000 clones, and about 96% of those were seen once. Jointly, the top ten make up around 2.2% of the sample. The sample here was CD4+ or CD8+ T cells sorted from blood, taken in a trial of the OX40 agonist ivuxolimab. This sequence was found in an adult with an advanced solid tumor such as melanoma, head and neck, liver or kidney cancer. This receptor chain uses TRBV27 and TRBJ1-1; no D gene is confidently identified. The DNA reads TGTGCCAGCAGTCCGACGGTGAACACTGAAGCTTTCTTT. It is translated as CASSPTVNTEAFF.